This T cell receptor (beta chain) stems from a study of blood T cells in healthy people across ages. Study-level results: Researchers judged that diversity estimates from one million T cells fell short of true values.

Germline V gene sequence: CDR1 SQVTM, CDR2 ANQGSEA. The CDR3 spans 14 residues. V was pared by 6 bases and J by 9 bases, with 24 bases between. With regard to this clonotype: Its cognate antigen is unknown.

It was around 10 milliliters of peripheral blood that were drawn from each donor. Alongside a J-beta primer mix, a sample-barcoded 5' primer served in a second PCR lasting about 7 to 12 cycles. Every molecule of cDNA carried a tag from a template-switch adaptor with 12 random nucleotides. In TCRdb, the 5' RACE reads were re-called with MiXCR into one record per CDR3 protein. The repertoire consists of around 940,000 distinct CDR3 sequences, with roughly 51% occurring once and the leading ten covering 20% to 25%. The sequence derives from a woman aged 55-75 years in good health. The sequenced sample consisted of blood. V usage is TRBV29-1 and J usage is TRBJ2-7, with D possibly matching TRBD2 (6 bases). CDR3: CSVKNRGGHDVQYF. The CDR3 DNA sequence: TGCAGCGTCAAGAACCGGGGAGGACACGATGTGCAGTACTTC.